This T cell receptor (beta chain) appears in the sequencing data of a study of post-analysis software for immune sequencing data. Study findings and constraints: TRBV5-6, TRBV5-1 and TRBV20-1 belonged to a set of roughly 5 TRBV segments that were more frequent in patients than controls.

Of note for this clonotype: Its matching antigen is unknown.

Unique molecular identifiers tagged the TCR beta cDNA libraries. MiXCR was run by TCRdb on the PCR reads, yielding one entry per CDR3 protein. The sample yields roughly 620,000 distinct CDR3 sequences, roughly 40% seen once. Trimming cost V 6 bases and J 5 bases, with 11 bases left between them. This CDR3 has 13 residues. CDR1 and CDR2 (germline): MNHNS, SASEGT. The source is a girl between 10 and 17 years old with multiple sclerosis. Sequencing input: blood. The V gene is TRBV6-1, the J gene TRBJ1-5; D not certain. CDR3 sequence (DNA): TGTGCCAGCAGCCGGGGTTGGGATCAGCCCCAGCATTTT. It encodes CASSRGWDQPQHF.